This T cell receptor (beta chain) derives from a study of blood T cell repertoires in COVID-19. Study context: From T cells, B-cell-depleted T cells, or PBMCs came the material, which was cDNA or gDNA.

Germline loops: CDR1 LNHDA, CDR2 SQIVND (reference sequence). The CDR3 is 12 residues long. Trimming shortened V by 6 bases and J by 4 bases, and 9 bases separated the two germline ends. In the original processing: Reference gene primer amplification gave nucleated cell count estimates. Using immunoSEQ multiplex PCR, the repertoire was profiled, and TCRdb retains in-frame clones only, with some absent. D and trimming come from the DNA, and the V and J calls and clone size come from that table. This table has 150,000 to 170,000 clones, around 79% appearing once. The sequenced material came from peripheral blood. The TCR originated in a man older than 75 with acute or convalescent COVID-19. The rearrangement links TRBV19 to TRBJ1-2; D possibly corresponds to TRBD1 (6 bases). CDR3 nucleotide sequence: TGTGCCAGTAGACAGGGATCCTATGGCTACACCTTC. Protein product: CASRQGSYGYTF.